Listed below are T cell receptor beta chains from one sample, sequenced in a study of blood T cell repertoires in COVID-19. Produced via immunoSEQ multiplex PCR; TCRdb's table is partial and in-frame only. In the table there are about 36,000 clones, roughly 80% of which are singletons. Sequencing was performed on peripheral blood. All receptors come from a man aged 60 to 69 with COVID-19, enrolled during active disease. Both conserved end residues are part of each CDR3. A D gene is named only where the DNA matches it firmly. Size is omitted from some rows. Given values are once, few, many or a class for expanded clones.

>TRBJ1-2|TRBD1|TRBV27|NA
CASSSGQGYGYTF
TGTGCCAGCAGTTCAGGACAGGGCTATGGCTACACCTTC
>TRBJ1-1|TRBD1|TRBV6-2/TRBV6-3|NA
CASSKRQGRNMNTEAFF
TGTGCCAGCAGTAAAAGACAGGGGCGAAACATGAACACTGAAGCTTTCTTT
>TRBJ1-2|NA|TRBV7-8|NA
CASSHNGQPRGYGYTF
TGTGCCAGCAGCCATAATGGACAGCCGAGGGGCTATGGCTACACCTTC
>TRBJ2-3|NA|TRBV4-1|once
CASSQEGAGLSTDTQYF
TGCGCCAGCAGCCAAGAGGGAGCGGGTTTAAGCACAGATACGCAGTATTTT
>TRBJ1-5|TRBD1|TRBV30|NA
CAWSVQGPHQPQHF
TGTGCCTGGAGTGTACAGGGGCCTCATCAGCCCCAGCATTTT
>TRBJ2-2|TRBD1|TRBV28|NA
CASSFEVGQDIWGNTGELFF
TGTGCCAGCAGTTTTGAGGTCGGACAGGATATCTGGGGGAACACCGGGGAGCTGTTTTTT
>TRBJ2-1|TRBD2|TRBV11-3|NA
CASSPDSGNTYNEQFF
TGTGCCAGCAGCCCCGATAGCGGGAATACCTACAATGAGCAGTTCTTC
>TRBJ2-1|NA|TRBV2|NA
CASSGDTNEQFF
TGTGCCAGCAGTGGGGACACCAATGAGCAGTTCTTC
>TRBJ1-5|TRBD1|TRBV7-9|few
CASSLVYRGTQPQHF
TGTGCCAGCAGCTTAGTTTACAGGGGAACTCAGCCCCAGCATTTT
>TRBJ2-1|TRBD1|TRBV3-1/TRBV3-2|NA
CASSPTDRGRYNEQFF
TGTGCCAGCAGCCCGACCGACAGGGGGAGGTACAATGAGCAGTTCTTC
>TRBJ1-1|TRBD1|TRBV6-5|NA
CASSSQGDAEAFF
TGTGCCAGCAGTTCCCAGGGGGACGCTGAAGCTTTCTTT
>TRBJ1-2|TRBD1|TRBV4-1|NA
CASSPRQGPYGYTF
TGCGCCAGCAGCCCCCGACAGGGCCCCTATGGCTACACCTTC
>TRBJ2-1|NA|TRBV20-1|NA
CSASYNEQFF
TGCAGTGCATCTTACAATGAGCAGTTCTTC
>TRBJ2-2|TRBD1|TRBV27|NA
CASSKIPGGNTGELFF
TGTGCCAGCAGTAAGATTCCAGGGGGAAACACCGGGGAGCTGTTTTTT
>TRBJ2-3|TRBD2|TRBV7-8|NA
CASLRGGSTDTQYF
TGTGCCAGCTTGCGGGGAGGGAGCACAGATACGCAGTATTTT
>TRBJ2-6|TRBD1|TRBV27|once
CASSTTPDRVGTSGANVLTF
TGTGCCAGCAGTACAACCCCAGACAGGGTCGGTACGTCTGGGGCCAACGTCCTGACTTTC
>TRBJ2-2|NA|TRBV3-1/TRBV3-2|NA
CASSPRSGELFF
TGTGCCAGCAGCCCACGGAGCGGGGAGCTGTTTTTT
>TRBJ2-7|NA|TRBV5-4|NA
CASSPRRSSGKAPYEQYF
TGTGCCAGCAGCCCTCGTCGATCATCCGGGAAGGCTCCCTACGAGCAGTACTTC
>TRBJ2-3|NA|TRBV5-1|medium-sized
CASSLDGTDTQYF
TGCGCCAGCAGCTTGGACGGGACAGATACGCAGTATTTT
>TRBJ2-1|TRBD1|TRBV28|NA
CASSRQGVRNEQFF
TGTGCCAGCAGTCGACAGGGGGTGAGAAATGAGCAGTTCTTC
>TRBJ2-1|TRBD1|TRBV7-9|NA
CASTGTGGRDNEQFF
TGTGCCAGCACCGGGACAGGGGGCAGGGACAATGAGCAGTTCTTC
>TRBJ1-6|NA|TRBV27|NA
CASSLSGQGANSPLHF
TGTGCCAGCAGTTTATCGGGGCAGGGTGCAAATTCACCCCTCCACTTT
>TRBJ1-4|NA|TRBV3-1/TRBV3-2|NA
CASIGTTGRTNEKLFF
TGTGCCAGCATAGGGACTACCGGCAGGACTAATGAAAAACTGTTTTTT
>TRBJ2-2|TRBD2|TRBV19|NA
CAGSSGQEAGELFF
TGTGCCGGTAGTAGCGGGCAGGAGGCCGGGGAGCTGTTTTTT
>TRBJ1-5|NA|TRBV2|NA
CASSTLDSSNQPQHF
TGTGCCAGCAGTACTCTGGACAGCTCCAATCAGCCCCAGCATTTT
>TRBJ1-3|TRBD1|TRBV7-2|NA
CASRITGGTGNTIYF
TGTGCCAGCAGAATTACAGGGGGCACTGGAAACACCATATATTTT
>TRBJ2-1|TRBD2|TRBV5-1|NA
CASSLESGRGNEQFF
TGCGCCAGCAGCTTGGAGAGCGGGAGAGGGAATGAGCAGTTCTTC
>TRBJ1-4|NA|TRBV18|NA
CASSPLQIVATNEKLFF
TGTGCCAGCTCACCATTACAGATAGTTGCAACTAATGAAAAACTGTTTTTT
>TRBJ1-5|TRBD1|TRBV18|NA
CASSPTGGNQPQHF
TGTGCCAGCTCACCAACAGGGGGGAATCAGCCCCAGCATTTT
>TRBJ2-5|TRBD1|TRBV9|NA
CASSVGGRGRETQYF
TGTGCCAGCAGCGTAGGGGGCAGGGGGCGAGAGACCCAGTACTTC
>TRBJ1-2|NA|TRBV29-1|NA
CSVPGTSVYGYTF
TGCAGCGTCCCAGGGACTTCTGTCTATGGCTACACCTTC
>TRBJ1-5|TRBD1|TRBV27|NA
CASSPGQGSGQPQHF
TGTGCCAGCAGTCCCGGACAGGGTTCGGGTCAGCCCCAGCATTTT
>TRBJ2-1|NA|TRBV6-6|NA
CASTLEADNEQFF
TGTGCCAGCACCTTAGAGGCGGACAATGAGCAGTTCTTC
>TRBJ1-1|NA|TRBV2|NA
CASSPSSGVGTEAFF
TGTGCCAGCTCTCCCTCCTCAGGGGTTGGGACTGAAGCTTTCTTT
>TRBJ2-7|TRBD1|TRBV5-1|NA
CASSLGGTGLYEQYF
TGCGCCAGCAGCTTGGGTGGGACAGGCCTCTACGAGCAGTACTTC
>TRBJ2-3|NA|TRBV19|NA
CASSIAPGEGTDTQYF
TGTGCCAGTAGTATAGCCCCGGGTGAGGGTACAGATACGCAGTATTTT
>TRBJ1-2|NA|TRBV7-2|NA
CASSLALRTRYGYTF
TGTGCCAGCAGCTTAGCGCTTCGGACTCGCTATGGCTACACCTTC
>TRBJ2-7|TRBD2|TRBV4-1|few
CASTVSGTLVGEQYF
TGCGCCAGCACGGTTAGCGGGACTCTAGTGGGGGAGCAGTACTTC
>TRBJ2-2|TRBD2|TRBV23-1|once
CASSQWGLAGTGGELFF
TGCGCCAGCAGTCAATGGGGACTAGCGGGAACGGGCGGGGAGCTGTTTTTT
>TRBJ2-5|NA|TRBV30|once
CAWSSPEAQYF
TGTGCCTGGAGTTCACCTGAGGCCCAGTACTTC
>TRBJ2-3|NA|TRBV12-3/TRBV12-4|NA
CASRAHSTDTQYF
TGTGCCAGCAGGGCACACAGCACAGATACGCAGTATTTT
>TRBJ1-4|TRBD1|TRBV7-2|NA
CASSRTGGRGEKLFF
TGTGCCAGCAGCCGGACAGGGGGGAGAGGTGAAAAACTGTTTTTT
>TRBJ2-1|TRBD1|TRBV30|NA
CAWSTRDRGNEQFF
TGTGCCTGGAGTACCCGGGACAGGGGTAATGAGCAGTTCTTC
>TRBJ1-2|NA|TRBV7-2|NA
CASSLVPRANYGYTF
TGTGCCAGCAGCTTAGTCCCCCGCGCTAACTATGGCTACACCTTC
>TRBJ1-4|NA|TRBV7-8|NA
CASSQQGRRNEKLFF
TGTGCCAGCAGCCAGCAAGGACGGAGGAATGAAAAACTGTTTTTT
>TRBJ1-6|NA|TRBV6-2/TRBV6-3|once
CASSFDRSSPLHF
TGTGCCAGCAGCTTTGACAGGAGCTCACCCCTCCACTTT
>TRBJ2-1|NA|TRBV30|NA
CAWSPAGAKFF
TGTGCCTGGAGTCCCGCAGGGGCGAAGTTCTTC
>TRBJ2-2|TRBD1|TRBV5-6|few
CASSGTGAGELFF
TGTGCCAGCAGCGGGACAGGCGCCGGGGAGCTGTTTTTT
>TRBJ1-1|NA|TRBV29-1|once
CSVDRLMNTEAFF
TGCAGCGTTGATCGGTTAATGAACACTGAAGCTTTCTTT
>TRBJ2-7|NA|TRBV11-2|NA
CASSSRLDSYEQYF
TGTGCCAGCAGCTCGAGACTAGACTCCTACGAGCAGTACTTC
>TRBJ1-2|NA|TRBV6-5|NA
CASTKLRTAGPYTF
TGTGCCAGCACCAAACTGAGGACAGCCGGTCCCTACACCTTC
>TRBJ1-5|NA|TRBV4-2|once
CASSQAARNNQPQHF
TGTGCCAGCAGCCAAGCCGCCAGGAACAATCAGCCCCAGCATTTT
>TRBJ1-5|TRBD1|TRBV28|NA
CASIEPGQVNQPQHF
TGTGCCAGCATCGAACCGGGACAGGTAAATCAGCCCCAGCATTTT
>TRBJ1-1|TRBD1|TRBV2|NA
CASSYTGGGSPPEAFF
TGTGCCAGCAGTTATACAGGGGGTGGTTCTCCCCCTGAAGCTTTCTTT
>TRBJ2-7|NA|TRBV9|once
CASSVATAGEQYF
TGTGCCAGCAGCGTAGCCACGGCGGGCGAGCAGTACTTC
>TRBJ1-3|TRBD1|TRBV19|NA
CASSEGGFLSGNTIYF
TGTGCCAGTAGCGAAGGGGGCTTTCTCTCTGGAAACACCATATATTTT
>TRBJ1-2|TRBD1|TRBV28|NA
CASSTGGQGGKGYTF
TGTGCCAGCAGTACGGGGGGACAGGGGGGAAAAGGCTACACCTTC
>TRBJ2-5|NA|TRBV4-3|once
CASSQSRQETQYF
TGCGCCAGCAGCCAATCCCGTCAAGAGACCCAGTACTTC
>TRBJ1-4|NA|TRBV7-9|NA
CASSLGSRQVNEKLFF
TGTGCCAGCAGCTTAGGTTCCCGACAGGTAAACGAAAAACTGTTTTTT
>TRBJ2-5|NA|TRBV28|NA
CASRFQGKSETQYF
TGTGCCAGCAGATTCCAGGGTAAATCGGAGACCCAGTACTTC